The 26 T cell receptor beta chains presented below share a single source sample, sequenced in a study of blood T cell repertoires in COVID-19 (dated by TCRdb to the early 2020s). The library was generated by the immunoSEQ multiplex PCR assay. Entries here come from immuneACCESS through TCRdb and include only in-frame sequences with V and J called. Some clones fail to appear in such tables; in the studies checked, an unresolved V gene covers under half of the shortfall, and the cause of the remainder is unknown. The sample has fewer than 200,000 clones on record, approximately 81% of them singletons. The ten top clones hold more than 0.85% of the sample. Sequencing was done on a sample of peripheral blood. The receptors shown here come from a man between 35 and 55 years old with acute or convalescent COVID-19.

This clone occurred many times. The V gene is TRBV12-3 or TRBV12-4, the J gene TRBJ1-6; weak D call: TRBD1 (6 bases). Trimming stripped 7 bases from V and 5 bases from J, with 9 bases between. The CDR3 spans 13 residues. The CDR3 nucleotides are TGTGCCAGCACCTACAGGGATAATTCACCCCTCCACTTT. This codes for CASTYRDNSPLHF.

The chain joins TRBV9 to TRBJ1-5; 7 bases match TRBD1. This CDR3 contains 14 residues. Germline CDR1 SGDLS, CDR2 YYNGEE. With V trimmed by 3 bases and J by 7 bases, 7 bases remained unmatched. The CDR3 is CASSELTGRQPQHF. In nucleotides, the CDR3 is TGTGCCAGCAGCGAGTTGACAGGGAGGCAGCCCCAGCATTTT. Supplemented by reference TRBV9 and TRBJ1-5, the full variable domain reads DSGVTQTPKHLITATGQRVTLRCSPRSGDLSVYWYQQSLDQGLQFLIQYYNGEERAKGNILERFSAQQFPDLHSELNLSSLELGDSALYFCASSELTGRQPQHFGDGTRLSIL.

This clone was detected only once. The genes are TRBV28 and TRBJ2-7; 8 positions match TRBD1. V dropped 4 bases and J dropped 2; count of bases not matched to a gene: 10. The CDR3 extends over 16 amino acids. Looked up from germline, CDR1 is MDHEN and CDR2 is SYDVKM. Here the CDR3 reads CASSSFTGTGPYEQYF. The CDR3 DNA is TGTGCCAGCAGTTCTTTTACCGGGACAGGTCCCTACGAGCAGTACTTC.

This chain uses TRBV5-6 with TRBJ2-5; possibly TRBD1 for D (5 bases). Germline V lookup: CDR1 SGHDT, CDR2 YYEEEE. V shed 2 bases and J shed 0 bases, with 8 bases lying between them. This CDR3 comprises 14 residues. The CDR3 coding sequence is TGTGCCAGCAGCTTTGGACAACACCAAGAGACCCAGTACTTC. Amino acids: CASSFGQHQETQYF. The whole variable domain, filled in from reference TRBV5-6 and TRBJ2-5, reads DAGVTQSPTHLIKTRGQQVTLRCSPKSGHDTVSWYQQALGQGPQFIFQYYEEEERQRGNFPDRFSGHQFPNYSSELNVNALLLGDSALYLCASSFGQHQETQYFGPGTRLLVL.

This clone has just a few counts. The rearrangement links TRBV7-9 to TRBJ2-7; a possible D gene is TRBD2 (5 bases). From germline, CDR1 is SEHNR and CDR2 FQNEAQ (reference sequence). The length of the CDR3 is 14 residues. V was clipped by 1 base and J by 6 bases, with 13 bases between them. CDR3 protein: CASSLGAGLAEQYF. The CDR3 DNA is TGTGCCAGCAGCTTAGGAGCCGGACTCGCCGAGCAGTACTTC.

J is TRBJ1-1 and V is TRBV30; D not certain. The germline V gene has CDR1 GTSNPN and CDR2 SVGIG (reference sequence). V lost 2 bases to trimming and J lost 4 bases, with 14 bases between them. CDR3 length: 14 residues. The CDR3 DNA follows: TGTGCCTGGAGTATCCCTGGCGGCAGCACTGAAGCTTTCTTT. It yields the protein CAWSIPGGSTEAFF. Combining the CDR3 with reference TRBV30 and TRBJ1-1 gives the whole variable domain SQTIHQWPATLVQPVGSPLSLECTVEGTSNPNLYWYRQAAGRGLQLLFYSVGIGQISSEVPQNLSASRPQDRQFILSSKKLLLSDSGFYLCAWSIPGGSTEAFFGQGTRLTVV.

The CDR3 nucleotides are TGTGCCTTATTCTTAGGGACAGGGTCGGCTTTCTTT. It encodes CALFLGTGSAFF. The chain combines TRBV30 with TRBJ1-1; TRBD1 matches 9 bases. CDR1 and CDR2 (germline): GTSNPN, SVGIG (reference sequence). The V gene end was trimmed by 7 bases and the J gene end by 11 bases; junction bases not matched to a gene: 11. The length of the CDR3 is 12 residues.

This chain connects TRBV4-2 to TRBJ2-3; 8 bases agree with TRBD2. CDR3 length equals 19 residues. The V gene end was trimmed by 4 bases and the J gene end by 4 bases; junction bases not matched to a gene: 19. Germline lookup yields CDR1 LGHNA and CDR2 YNFKEQ. CDR3 loop: CASSRRAPTGGGGSDTQYF. The CDR3 coding sequence is TGTGCCAGCAGCCGCCGCGCTCCTACTGGGGGCGGGGGGTCAGATACGCAGTATTTT.

This chain joins TRBV5-4 and TRBJ2-1; possibly TRBD2 for D (6 bases). The germline CDR1 and CDR2 sequences are SGHNT and YYREEE (reference sequence). Trimming took off 3 bases at V and 3 bases at J, with 16 bases between the two ends. The CDR3 has 16 amino acids. The CDR3 coding sequence is TGTGCCAGCAGCTCCCTAGGACTAACTGTCTACAATGAGCAGTTCTTC. Protein product: CASSSLGLTVYNEQFF.

This sequence joins TRBV30 and TRBJ2-7; maybe TRBD1 (6 bases). Germline V CDR1 and CDR2: GTSNPN, SVGIG (reference sequence). V shed 4 bases and J shed 2 bases, with 15 bases lying between them. This CDR3 region has 14 residues. The CDR3 sequence is CAWKLGQGTYEQYF. CDR3 bases: TGTGCCTGGAAACTGGGTCAGGGGACCTACGAGCAGTACTTC.

This chain uses TRBV10-3 with TRBJ1-3; tentatively, D is TRBD1 (6 bases). This CDR3 region has 17 residues. V lost 0 bases and J lost 0, with 12 bases in between. Germline values: CDR1 ENHRY, CDR2 SYGVKD. CDR3 protein: CAISESSGATSGNTIYF. The CDR3 DNA follows: TGTGCCATCAGTGAGTCGTCAGGGGCAACCTCTGGAAACACCATATATTTT.

The chain is built from TRBV6-5 and TRBJ1-6; D uncertain. Germline CDR1 is MNHEY and CDR2 is SVGAGI. V was cut by 0 bases and J by 7 bases, with 10 bases left in between. CDR3 size: 15 residues. CDR3 nucleotides: TGTGCCAGCAGTTACTCGATGCAGAAGAATTCACCCCTCCACTTT. This codes for CASSYSMQKNSPLHF.

This chain joins TRBV6-2 or TRBV6-3 and TRBJ2-3, with 7 bases aligning to TRBD1. Per germline, CDR1 MNHEY and CDR2 SVGEGT. The CDR3 runs 15 residues. After removal of 5 bases from V and 2 bases from J, the junction contained 7 bases not matched to a gene. Here the CDR3 reads CASSPGTAATDTQYF. The CDR3 DNA sequence: TGTGCCAGCAGTCCCGGGACAGCCGCCACAGATACGCAGTATTTT.

J is TRBJ2-2 and V is TRBV25-1; D is unclear. CDR3 size: 16 residues. The ends were cut back, 1 base at V and 0 bases at J, with 9 bases in the middle. Per the germline V gene, CDR1 is MGHDK and CDR2 is SYGVNS. Written as DNA, the CDR3 is TGTGCCAGCAGTGAATTCGGCAGGCCGAACACCGGGGAGCTGTTTTTT. The encoded protein is CASSEFGRPNTGELFF.

The genes are TRBV30 and TRBJ1-1; D is possibly TRBD1 (6 bases). This CDR3 spans 14 amino acids. The V end lost 1 base, the J end lost 5 bases, and 14 bases lay between the germline ends. Germline lookup yields CDR1 GTSNPN and CDR2 SVGIG (reference sequence). CDR3 in amino acids: CAWSGDTRGTEAFF. CDR3 sequence (DNA): TGTGCCTGGAGTGGGGACACCCGAGGGACTGAAGCTTTCTTT.

This rearrangement joins TRBV6-2 or TRBV6-3 to TRBJ1-5; the D gene is possibly TRBD1 (5 bases). With 6 bases removed from V and 6 bases from J, the gap between germline ends came to 18 bases. Germline V lookup: CDR1 MNHEY, CDR2 SVGEGT. The CDR3 runs to 15 residues. CDR3 protein: CASSKDTGGSQPQHF. As DNA, the CDR3 is TGTGCCAGCAGCAAGGACACGGGGGGAAGTCAGCCCCAGCATTTT.

This chain uses TRBV18 with TRBJ1-1; D might be TRBD1 (5 bases). This CDR3 is 13 amino acids long. Germline V gene sequence: CDR1 KGHSH, CDR2 LQKENI. The ends were cut back, 2 bases at V and 6 bases at J, with 10 bases in the middle. CDR3 residues: CASSPKGRAEAFF. DNA of the CDR3: TGTGCCAGCTCACCAAAGGGGAGGGCTGAAGCTTTCTTT.

The chain has TRBV13 and TRBJ1-3; unclear D gene. This CDR3 has 12 residues. Germline CDR1 is PRHDT and CDR2 is FYEKMQ (reference sequence). Trimming pared 6 bases from V and 1 base from J, leaving 4 bases between. The chain's CDR3 is CASRRSGNTIYF. The DNA for the CDR3 is TGTGCCAGCAGGAGGTCTGGAAACACCATATATTTT.

The rearrangement uses TRBV5-1 and TRBJ2-6, with D possibly matching TRBD1 (6 bases). Trimming removed 5 bases from V and 2 bases from J, with 11 bases in between. The CDR3 consists of 15 residues. Germline CDR1 SGHRS, CDR2 YFSETQ. CDR3: CASSITGTGANVLTF. The CDR3 DNA follows: TGCGCCAGCAGTATAACAGGGACTGGGGCCAACGTCCTGACTTTC. The variable domain in full, completed from reference TRBV5-1 and TRBJ2-6, reads KAGVTQTPRYLIKTRGQQVTLSCSPISGHRSVSWYQQTPGQGLQFLFEYFSETQRNKGNFPGRFSGRQFSNSRSEMNVSTLELGDSALYLCASSITGTGANVLTFGAGSRLTVL.

The chain has TRBV4-1 and TRBJ1-1; D is perhaps TRBD1 (6 bases). CDR3 length equals 15 residues. Germline CDR1 reads MGHRA; CDR2 reads YSYEKL. Trimming shortened V by 6 bases and J by 3 bases, and 17 bases separated the two germline ends. This CDR3 is CASSVPYREDTEAFF. In nucleotides, the CDR3 is TGCGCCAGCAGTGTCCCATACAGGGAAGACACTGAAGCTTTCTTT.

The V and J genes are TRBV7-2 and TRBJ2-2; maybe TRBD1 (6 bases). The CDR3 runs to 17 residues. Germline V CDR1 and CDR2: SGHTA, FQGNSA. V lost 4 bases and J 5 bases, leaving 20 bases between the germline ends. The CDR3 here is CASSSGQPFVRTGELFF. DNA for the CDR3: TGTGCCAGCAGCTCCGGACAGCCCTTCGTCAGGACCGGGGAGCTGTTTTTT. The full variable domain, in which reference TRBV7-2 and TRBJ2-2 provide the parts outside the CDR3, is GAGVSQSPSNKVTEKGKDVELRCDPISGHTALYWYRQSLGQGLEFLIYFQGNSAPDKSGLPSDRFSAERTGGSVSTLTIQRTQQEDSAVYLCASSSGQPFVRTGELFFGEGSRLTVL.

The genes are TRBV5-5 and TRBJ2-6, with D possibly being TRBD1 (5 bases). V was trimmed by 4 bases and J by 1 base, leaving 18 bases between them. The V gene's germline CDR1 is SGHKS and CDR2 YYEKEE (reference sequence). The CDR3 has 18 amino acids. CDR3 loop: CASSQIPGKGSGANVLTF. CDR3 DNA: TGTGCCAGCAGCCAAATCCCAGGGAAGGGGTCTGGGGCCAACGTCCTGACTTTC.

The sample holds a few counts of this clone. The rearrangement joins TRBV28 to TRBJ1-3; 8 nucleotides line up with TRBD1. CDR1 is MDHEN, CDR2 SYDVKM, per germline. This CDR3 is 17 amino acids long. V dropped 6 bases and J dropped 1; count of bases not matched to a gene: 11. CDR3 DNA: TGTGCCAGCAGCCTTGGGGGGACAGGTTTGTCTGGAAACACCATATATTTT. Translating gives CASSLGGTGLSGNTIYF.

The V call is TRBV7-9, the J call TRBJ1-2; TRBD1 might be the D (6 bases). Germline V gives CDR1 SEHNR, CDR2 FQNEAQ (reference sequence). The V and J ends lost 2 bases and 8 bases respectively, with 18 bases between them. The CDR3 is 15 amino acids. CDR3 residues: CASSLNRASGGGYTF. The CDR3 DNA reads as TGTGCCAGCAGCTTAAACAGGGCGAGCGGAGGAGGCTACACCTTC. Full variable domain (rest looked up from reference TRBV7-9 and TRBJ1-2): DTGVSQNPRHKITKRGQNVTFRCDPISEHNRLYWYRQTLGQGPEFLTYFQNEAQLEKSRLLSDRFSAERPKGSFSTLEIQRTEQGDSAMYLCASSLNRASGGGYTFGSGTRLTVV.

The genes are TRBV7-9 and TRBJ1-3; D is undetermined. The CDR3 runs to 13 residues. CDR1 is SEHNR and CDR2 is FQNEAQ in the germline V gene (reference sequence). Trimming cost V 1 base and J 16 bases, with 17 bases left between them. DNA of the CDR3: TGTGCCAGCAGCTTAGAAGCGGCGGGTTCTGTCTATTTT. Amino acid sequence: CASSLEAAGSVYF.

The chain recombines TRBV19 with TRBJ1-1; no reliable D call. The CDR3 covers 11 residues. Per germline, CDR1 LNHDA and CDR2 SQIVND (reference sequence). V lost 7 bases to trimming and J lost 8 bases, with 11 bases between them. The CDR3 loop is CASMLNSEAFF. CDR3 sequence (DNA): TGTGCCAGTATGCTCAACAGCGAAGCTTTCTTT. The entire variable domain, with the rest obtained from reference TRBV19 and TRBJ1-1, is as follows: DGGITQSPKYLFRKEGQNVTLSCEQNLNHDAMYWYRQDPGQGLRLIYYSQIVNDFQKGDIAEGYSVSREKKESFPLTVTSAQKNPTAFYLCASMLNSEAFFGQGTRLTVV.